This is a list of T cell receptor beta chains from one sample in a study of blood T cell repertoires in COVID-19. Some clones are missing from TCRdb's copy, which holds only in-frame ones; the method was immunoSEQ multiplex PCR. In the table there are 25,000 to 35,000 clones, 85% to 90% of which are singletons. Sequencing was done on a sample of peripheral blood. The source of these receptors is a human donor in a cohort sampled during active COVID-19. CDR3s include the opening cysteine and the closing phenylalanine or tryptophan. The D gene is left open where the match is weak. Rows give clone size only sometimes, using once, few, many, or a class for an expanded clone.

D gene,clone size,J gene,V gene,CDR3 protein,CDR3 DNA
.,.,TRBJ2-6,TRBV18,CASSPPGSLAGANVLTF,TGTGCCAGCTCACCACCAGGGAGTCTCGCTGGGGCCAACGTCCTGACTTTC
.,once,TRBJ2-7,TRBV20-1,CSASESRPGESPYEQYF,TGCAGTGCTAGTGAATCGAGACCCGGGGAGAGCCCCTACGAGCAGTACTTC
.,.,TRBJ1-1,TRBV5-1,CASSLGGQGIEAFF,TGCGCCAGCAGCTTGGGGGGCCAGGGGATCGAAGCTTTCTTT
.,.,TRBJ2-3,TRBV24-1,CATGGTAPDTQYF,TGTGCCACTGGCGGGACGGCCCCAGATACGCAGTATTTT
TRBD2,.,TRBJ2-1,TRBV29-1,CSVLAGVGNEQFF,TGCAGCGTCCTAGCGGGGGTAGGCAATGAGCAGTTCTTC
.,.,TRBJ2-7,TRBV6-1,CASSEGQGLTDYEQYF,TGTGCCAGCAGTGAAGGTCAGGGCCTTACGGACTACGAGCAGTACTTC
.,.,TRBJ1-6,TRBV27,CASSLRGMGSPLHF,TGTGCCAGCAGTTTAAGAGGGATGGGATCACCCCTCCACTTT
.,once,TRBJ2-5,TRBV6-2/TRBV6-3,CASSYSSQTQYF,TGTGCCAGCAGTTACTCGTCTCAGACCCAGTACTTC
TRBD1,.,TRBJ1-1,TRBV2,CASRGERTGNTEAFF,TGTGCCAGCAGGGGGGAAAGGACAGGGAACACTGAAGCTTTCTTT
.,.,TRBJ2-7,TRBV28,CASSLYSRGLSLEQYF,TGTGCCAGCAGTTTATACAGCCGAGGACTCTCCCTCGAGCAGTACTTC
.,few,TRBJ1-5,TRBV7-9,CASSSGDTLRGQPQHF,TGTGCCAGCAGCTCAGGGGATACGCTTCGGGGTCAGCCCCAGCATTTT
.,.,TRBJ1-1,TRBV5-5,CASSIPGQGTEAFF,TGTGCCAGCAGCATACCCGGCCAGGGCACTGAAGCTTTCTTT
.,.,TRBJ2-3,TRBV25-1,CASSRGEDPHIRQYF,TGTGCCAGCAGTCGAGGGGAGGATCCCCATATCAGGCAGTATTTT
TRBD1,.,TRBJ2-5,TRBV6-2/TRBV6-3,CASSDTGTAKETQYF,TGTGCCAGCAGCGACACCGGGACAGCAAAAGAGACCCAGTACTTC
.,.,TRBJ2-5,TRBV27,CASSPYTGSGTQYF,TGTGCCAGCAGTCCGTACACCGGATCGGGGACCCAGTACTTC
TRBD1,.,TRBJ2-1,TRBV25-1,CASKTGGKGNEQFF,TGTGCCAGCAAGACAGGGGGTAAAGGCAATGAGCAGTTCTTC
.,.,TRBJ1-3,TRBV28,CANSFGAFSGNTIYF,TGTGCCAACAGTTTTGGGGCCTTCTCTGGAAACACCATATATTTT
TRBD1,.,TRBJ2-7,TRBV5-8,CASSRGQPISTYEQYF,TGTGCCAGCAGCAGGGGACAGCCTATTTCCACCTACGAGCAGTACTTC
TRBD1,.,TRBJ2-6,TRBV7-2,CASSQGTVGANVLTF,TGTGCCAGCAGCCAGGGGACAGTTGGGGCCAACGTCCTGACTTTC
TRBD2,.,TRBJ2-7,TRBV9,CASSVGERGGEQYF,TGTGCCAGCAGCGTAGGTGAGCGGGGGGGAGAGCAGTACTTC
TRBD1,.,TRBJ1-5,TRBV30,CAWSVSGTGNQPQHF,TGTGCCTGGAGTGTTTCCGGGACAGGGAATCAGCCCCAGCATTTT
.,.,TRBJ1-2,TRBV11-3,CASSSTRASYSLEGYTF,TGTGCCAGCAGCTCAACTAGGGCTTCCTACAGCCTGGAAGGCTACACCTTC
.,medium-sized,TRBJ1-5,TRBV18,CASSPAGNPQPQHF,TGTGCCAGCTCACCGGCCGGGAACCCTCAGCCCCAGCATTTT
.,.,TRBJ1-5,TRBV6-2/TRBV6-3,CASSSDGTNQPQHF,TGTGCCAGCAGTAGCGACGGTACTAATCAGCCCCAGCATTTT
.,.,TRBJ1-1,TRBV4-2,CASSGQLEAFF,TGTGCCAGCAGCGGACAGCTTGAAGCTTTCTTT
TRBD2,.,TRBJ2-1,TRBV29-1,CSVGTSGFVYEQFF,TGCAGCGTTGGGACTAGCGGGTTTGTGTATGAGCAGTTCTTC
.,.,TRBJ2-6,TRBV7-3,CASSHSGANVLTF,TGTGCCAGCAGTCACTCTGGGGCCAACGTCCTGACTTTC
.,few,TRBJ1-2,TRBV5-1,CASSSTTGPGYTF,TGCGCCAGCAGCTCGACCACAGGACCTGGCTACACCTTC
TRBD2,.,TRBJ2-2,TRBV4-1,CASSQGGGNTGELFF,TGCGCCAGCAGCCAAGGCGGGGGGAACACCGGGGAGCTGTTTTTT
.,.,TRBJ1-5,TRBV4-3,CASSQDWSSNQPQHF,TGCGCCAGCAGCCAAGATTGGAGTAGCAATCAGCCCCAGCATTTT
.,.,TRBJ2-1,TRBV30,CAWITPWGESGNEQFF,TGTGCCTGGATAACACCGTGGGGGGAATCTGGGAATGAGCAGTTCTTC
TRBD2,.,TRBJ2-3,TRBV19,CASSIDGLGGADTQYF,TGTGCCAGTAGTATAGATGGACTAGGCGGGGCAGATACGCAGTATTTT
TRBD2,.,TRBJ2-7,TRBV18,CASSLSGGSGEQYF,TGTGCCAGCTCACTAAGCGGGGGTAGTGGCGAGCAGTACTTC
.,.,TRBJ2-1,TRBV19,CASTSEGVRGYNEQFF,TGTGCCAGTACCTCCGAGGGAGTCCGGGGGTACAATGAGCAGTTCTTC
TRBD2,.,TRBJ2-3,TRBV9,CASSVRRGGTDTQYF,TGTGCCAGCAGCGTACGACGGGGGGGAACAGATACGCAGTATTTT
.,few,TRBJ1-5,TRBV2,CASSDRGNGQPQHF,TGTGCCAGCAGTGACCGAGGGAACGGTCAGCCCCAGCATTTT
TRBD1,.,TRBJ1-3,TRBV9,CASSGGQGGGNTIYF,TGTGCCAGCAGCGGTGGACAGGGCGGGGGAAACACCATATATTTT
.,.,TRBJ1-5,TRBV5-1,CASSLDSINQPQHF,TGCGCCAGCAGCCTGGACAGTATTAATCAGCCCCAGCATTTT
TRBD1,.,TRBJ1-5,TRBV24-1,CATSDTGTGFNQPQHF,TGTGCCACCAGTGACACCGGGACAGGATTCAATCAGCCCCAGCATTTT
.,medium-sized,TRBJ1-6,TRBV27,CASSLRDRPNSPLHF,TGTGCCAGCAGTTTGCGAGACAGGCCTAATTCACCCCTCCACTTT
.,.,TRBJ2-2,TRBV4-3,CASSQDRLLNTGELFF,TGCGCCAGCAGCCAAGATAGACTTCTGAACACCGGGGAGCTGTTTTTT
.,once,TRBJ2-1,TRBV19,CASSLDRASNEQFF,TGTGCCAGTAGTTTGGACAGAGCCTCCAATGAGCAGTTCTTC
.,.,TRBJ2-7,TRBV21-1,CANWDRGLGEQYF,TGTGCCAATTGGGACAGGGGCCTTGGGGAGCAGTACTTC
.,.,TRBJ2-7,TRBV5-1,CASSLMAESYEQYF,TGCGCCAGCAGCTTGATGGCAGAATCCTACGAGCAGTACTTC
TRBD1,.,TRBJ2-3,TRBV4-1,CASSLGTGGQDTQYF,TGCGCCAGCAGCCTCGGGACAGGGGGCCAAGATACGCAGTATTTT
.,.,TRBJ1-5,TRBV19,CASSPDRLDQPQHF,TGTGCCAGTAGTCCCGACAGGTTGGATCAGCCCCAGCATTTT